The T cell receptor beta chain described here comes from a study of cytomegalovirus exposure and HLA in healthy donors. This clone was found a few times. The CDR3 sequence is 16 residues long. The V end lost 0 bases, the J end lost 0 bases, and 12 bases lay between the germline ends. Germline V lookup: CDR1 SGDLS, CDR2 YYNGEE. It was with 60 Vbeta and 13 Jbeta primers that the PCR ran. Some clones are missing from TCRdb's copy, which holds only in-frame ones; the method was immunoSEQ multiplex PCR. The sample yields 170,000 or so clones, approximately 81% seen once. Source material: PBMCs. The chain is built from TRBV9 and TRBJ2-5; D possibly corresponds to TRBD1 (6 bases). This TCR was sampled from a woman aged 30 to 39 in good health and CMV-seronegative. The CDR3 loop is CASSVGDIVYQETQYF. CDR3 in DNA: TGTGCCAGCAGCGTAGGGGACATAGTGTACCAAGAGACCCAGTACTTC.